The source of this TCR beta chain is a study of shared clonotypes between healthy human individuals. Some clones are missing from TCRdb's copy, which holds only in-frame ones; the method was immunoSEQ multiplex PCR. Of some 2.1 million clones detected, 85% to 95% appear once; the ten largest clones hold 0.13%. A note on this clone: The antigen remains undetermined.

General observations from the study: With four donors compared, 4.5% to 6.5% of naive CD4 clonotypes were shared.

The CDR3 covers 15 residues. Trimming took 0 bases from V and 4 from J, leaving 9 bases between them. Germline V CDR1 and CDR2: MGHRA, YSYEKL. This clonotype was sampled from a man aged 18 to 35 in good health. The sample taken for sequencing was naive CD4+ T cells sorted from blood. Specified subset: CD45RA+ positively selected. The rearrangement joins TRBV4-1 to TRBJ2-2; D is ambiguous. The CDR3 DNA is TGCGCCAGCAGCCAAGACCAGGTGATCACCGGGGAGCTGTTTTTT. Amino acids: CASSQDQVITGELFF.